Sequencing of this T cell receptor (beta chain) was carried out in a study of T-cell memory formation after mild COVID-19. The CDR3 extends over 14 amino acids. Germline lookup yields CDR1 MNHEY and CDR2 SVGEGT. Trimming removed 2 bases from V and 6 bases from J, with 13 bases in between. This clonotype turned up a few times. No antigen is known for it. Constant-segment primers served in 5'RACE that generated TCR alpha and TCR beta cDNA libraries bearing sample barcodes and UMIs. TCRdb re-called the 5' RACE reads with MiXCR, one entry per CDR3 protein. In the table there are more than 250,000 distinct CDR3 sequences, about 17% of which are singletons. Study-wide points: Whereas later expanders leaned CD4+, clones contracting day 15 to 85 showed a balanced CD4/CD8 makeup.

This clonotype originated in a man aged 18 to 30 who had mild COVID-19 (a few samples of this study predate the infection). Cell type and time point are not known. Sequencing was done on a sample of PBMCs or a T cell subset sorted from them (not recorded which). The V and J genes are TRBV6-2 or TRBV6-3 and TRBJ1-1, with D unresolved. The CDR3 loop is CASSYRTARPEAFF. DNA for the CDR3: TGTGCCAGCAGTTACAGGACGGCGAGACCTGAAGCTTTCTTT.